Listed here is a single TCR beta chain. CDR1 SGHAT and CDR2 FQNNGV come from the germline V gene. The CDR3 totals 15 residues. V was pared by 5 bases and J by 6 bases, with 5 bases of the junction left unmatched. The data belong to a study of CD8 T cells in Susac syndrome. Reverse transcription of roughly 0.45 to 1 ug RNA was carried out with random hexamers. Multiplex PCR with immunoSEQ amplified the TCR beta CDR3 across 54 Vbeta and 13 Jbeta. TCRdb passed the immunoSEQ multiplex PCR reads through MiXCR, listing each CDR3 protein once. In the table there are 100,000 to 150,000 distinct CDR3 sequences, around 96% of which are singletons. Through negative isolation, CD4+ and CD8+ T cells were obtained, while TEMRA cells were enriched using FACS.

Sequencing was carried out using CD4+ T cells from PBMCs. The genes are TRBV11-2 and TRBJ2-1; 12 bases match TRBD2. This receptor was taken from a human donor in good health. CDR3 coding DNA: TGTGCCAGCAGCGGTGGACTAGCGGGGCCCAATGAGCAGTTCTTC. Translated, it gives CASSGGLAGPNEQFF.